The following is a TCR beta chain sequence with its context. Authors' methods: Estimated nucleated cell counts came from reference gene primer amplification. TCRdb's table, derived via immunoSEQ multiplex PCR, lists solely in-frame clones and lacks some. V and J calls and clone size are given by that table; D and trimming were obtained from the DNA. The sample records about 280,000 clones, approximately 86% being singletons. Germline values: CDR1 SQVTM, CDR2 ANQGSEA. Trimming stripped 7 bases from V and 2 bases from J, with 11 bases between. The CDR3 is 12 amino acids. This specimen comes from a study of blood T cell repertoires in COVID-19. Study summary: Specimens from acute and convalescent COVID-19 originated in the United States, Italy and Spain.

The sequence derives from a woman in her sixties or seventies with COVID-19, enrolled during active disease. The genes are TRBV29-1 and TRBJ1-2; D is uncertain. The sequenced sample was peripheral blood. The CDR3 reads CSGTEPNYGYTF. The CDR3 DNA reads as TGCAGCGGCACTGAACCGAACTATGGCTACACCTTC.